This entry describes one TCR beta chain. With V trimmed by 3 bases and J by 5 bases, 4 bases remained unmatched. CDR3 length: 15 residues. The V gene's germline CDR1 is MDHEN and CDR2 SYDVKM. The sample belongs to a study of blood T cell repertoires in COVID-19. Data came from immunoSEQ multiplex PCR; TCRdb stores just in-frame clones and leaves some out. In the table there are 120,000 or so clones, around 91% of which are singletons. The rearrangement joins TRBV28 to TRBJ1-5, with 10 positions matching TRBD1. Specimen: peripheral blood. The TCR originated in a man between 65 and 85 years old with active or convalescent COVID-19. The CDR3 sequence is CASSLATGGYQPQHF. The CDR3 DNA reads TGTGCCAGCAGTTTGGCGACAGGGGGCTATCAGCCCCAGCATTTT.